This note documents a single T cell receptor beta chain sequence. Its antigen is not identified. Germline CDR1 is MDHEN and CDR2 is SYDVKM. Trimming took off 2 bases at V and 3 bases at J, with 7 bases between the two ends. The CDR3 extends over 13 amino acids. The sample is drawn from a study of T cell responses to AZD1222 COVID-19 vaccine. TCRdb's copy holds only in-frame clones and misses some; the assay was immunoSEQ multiplex PCR. The table lists 110,000 to 150,000 clones, about 88% of them singletons, with approximately 4.5% in the top ten. Study-wide points: Elevations in Spike-specific TCR breadth and depth followed administration of two AZD1222 doses. Baseline seropositives among AZD1222 recipients totaled only six or seven. Targeting of unmutated variant regions was reportedly seen in nearly half of spike-specific TCRs.

The source was peripheral blood, collected on day 0 of AZD1222 vaccination. V gene TRBV28 combines with J gene TRBJ1-2; D may be TRBD1 (5 bases). This receptor was obtained from an adult in good health. As DNA, the CDR3 is TGTGCCAGCAGTTTACAGGGTTACTATGGCTACACCTTC. Translation: CASSLQGYYGYTF.